One sample yielded the 10 T cell receptor beta chains listed below, sequenced in a study of T cell responses to AZD1222 COVID-19 vaccine. Profiled with immunoSEQ multiplex PCR; TCRdb holds only in-frame clones, not every one. The repertoire includes approximately 170,000 clones, about 91% of them detected once, and more than 9% sits in the top ten. The sequences come from peripheral blood, collected 28 days after the second AZD1222 dose. The receptors derive from an adult who received the AZD1222 COVID-19 vaccine.

The chain couples TRBV10-3 to TRBJ2-5; 10 bases match TRBD2. This CDR3 spans 14 amino acids. In germline, CDR1 is ENHRY, CDR2 SYGVKD. The J segment lost 4 bases and the V segment lost 3 bases, leaving 2 bases of the junction unmatched. For the CDR3, the DNA is TGTGCCATCAGTGACCCTAGCGGGGGAGAGACCCAGTACTTC. Translating gives CAISDPSGGETQYF.

Worth noting for this clone: Germline and junction disagree at one end, which may indicate a read error. CDR3 nucleotides: TGTGCCTGGAGTGTAGGTTCGGAACCGATCTTC. This gives the protein CAWSVGSEPIF. The chain recombines TRBV30 with TRBJ1-2; no clear D gene. CDR1 GTSNPN and CDR2 SVGIG come from the germline V gene (reference sequence). The CDR3 is 11 residues long.

Turning to this clone: Other nucleotide sequences from this sample produce the same CDR3. The rearrangement joins TRBV9 to TRBJ2-7; 7 bases agree with TRBD2. The CDR3 totals 15 residues. Germline assignment: CDR1 SGDLS and CDR2 YYNGEE. The V segment lost 1 base and the J segment 0 bases; nucleotides outside the gene matches: 4. This chain's CDR3 is CASSVSGTHSYEQYF. In DNA, the CDR3 is TGTGCCAGCAGCGTAAGCGGGACCCACTCCTACGAGCAGTACTTC.

J is TRBJ1-1 and V is TRBV4-1; no clear D. The length of the CDR3 is 12 residues. Per germline, CDR1 MGHRA and CDR2 YSYEKL. V lost 9 bases, J lost 3 bases, and 11 bases lay in between. CDR3 sequence (DNA): TGCGCCAGGATGGAAGCTGACACTGAAGCTTTCTTT. It codes for CARMEADTEAFF.

This chain connects TRBV3-1 (or the pseudogene TRBV3-2) to TRBJ2-1; 12 nucleotides line up with TRBD2. The V segment lost 4 bases and the J segment 8 bases; nucleotides outside the gene matches: 6. From germline, CDR1 is LGHDT and CDR2 YNNKEL (reference sequence). There are 15 residues in the CDR3. CDR3 loop: CASSLRTSGAYEQFF. DNA for the CDR3: TGTGCCAGCAGCCTACGGACTAGCGGGGCGTATGAGCAGTTCTTC.

As DNA, the CDR3 is TGTGCCAGCAGCTTGGCCGGGGGCAGGGGCTACACCTTC. Amino acids: CASSLAGGRGYTF. The gene calls are TRBV5-4 and TRBJ1-2, with D tentatively TRBD1 (6 bases). The germline CDR1 and CDR2 sequences are SGHNT and YYREEE (reference sequence). This CDR3 contains 13 residues. The ends were cut back, 0 bases at V and 8 bases at J, with 11 bases in the middle.

This sequence joins TRBV5-1 and TRBJ2-3; possibly TRBD1 for D (5 bases). Trimming pared 3 bases from V and 6 bases from J, leaving 11 bases between. Germline CDR1 and CDR2: SGHRS and YFSETQ. The CDR3 runs to 13 residues. CDR3 amino acids: CASSSQVTDTQYF. CDR3 DNA sequence: TGCGCCAGCAGCTCACAGGTAACGGATACGCAGTATTTT.

The CDR3 reads CASSYPGGIYEQYF. CDR3 bases: TGTGCCAGCAGCTATCCTGGGGGAATCTACGAGCAGTACTTC. The V and J genes are TRBV7-2 and TRBJ2-7; D may match TRBD1 or TRBD2 (5 bases each). The V end lost 4 bases, the J end lost 3 bases, and 13 bases lay between the germline ends. Looked up from germline, CDR1 is SGHTA and CDR2 is FQGNSA. The CDR3 is 14 amino acids.

A note on this clone: An end of the junction does not agree with germline; a read error may underlie this. V gene TRBV3-1 (or the pseudogene TRBV3-2) combines with J gene TRBJ1-1; tentatively, D is TRBD1 (6 bases). Per germline, CDR1 LGHDT and CDR2 YNNKEL (reference sequence). This CDR3 is 13 amino acids long. The DNA for the CDR3 is TGTGCCAGCACCCAAGGGGGAGGGACTGAAGCTTTCTTT. It encodes CASTQGGGTEAFF.

The chain joins TRBV6-5 to TRBJ1-6; 7 bases agree with TRBD1. Germline CDR1 MNHEY, CDR2 SVGAGI. This CDR3 region has 13 residues. V shed 10 bases, J shed 7 bases, and the junction held 7 bases outside the gene matches. CDR3 residues: CAIKGAGNSPLHF. The CDR3 DNA reads as TGTGCCATCAAGGGGGCGGGGAATTCACCCCTCCACTTT.